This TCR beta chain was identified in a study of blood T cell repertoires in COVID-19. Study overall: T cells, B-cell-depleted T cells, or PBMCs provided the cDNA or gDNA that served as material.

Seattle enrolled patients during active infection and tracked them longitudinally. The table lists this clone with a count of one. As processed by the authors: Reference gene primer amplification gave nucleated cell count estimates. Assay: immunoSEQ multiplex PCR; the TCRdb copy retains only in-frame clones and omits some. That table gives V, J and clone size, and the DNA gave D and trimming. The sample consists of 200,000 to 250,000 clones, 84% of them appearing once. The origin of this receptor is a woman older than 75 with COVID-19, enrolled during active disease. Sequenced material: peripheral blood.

The CDR3 DNA reads as TGTGCCAGTAGTATAACCGGTTCCTACAATGAGCAGTTCTTC. Its protein product is CASSITGSYNEQFF. The chain couples TRBV19 to TRBJ2-1; D remains unclear. V lost 2 bases to trimming and J lost 1 base, with 6 bases between them. The germline gives CDR1 LNHDA, CDR2 SQIVND (reference sequence). The CDR3 runs 14 residues.